Below, one T cell receptor (beta chain) is given with its context. Its antigen is not identified. Libraries were prepared by immunoSEQ multiplex PCR; TCRdb keeps only in-frame clonotypes and omits some of them. The table lists about 150,000 clones, approximately 86% of them singletons, with more than 20% in the top ten. CDR1 SGHRS and CDR2 YFSETQ come from the germline V gene. With 1 base clipped from V and 0 bases from J, the junction kept 4 bases outside the gene matches. There are 18 residues in the CDR3. The data derive from a study of cytomegalovirus exposure and HLA in healthy donors. Findings of the study overall: A few of the chains that were CMV-associated were confirmed in vitro to be specific for CMV antigens.

This TCR came from a man younger than 30 in good health and CMV-seropositive. This chain connects TRBV5-1 to TRBJ2-6; 10 bases agree with TRBD1. Sequenced sample: PBMCs. The CDR3 bases are TGCGCCAGCAGCTTGTGGACAGGGGGACGCTCTGGGGCCAACGTCCTGACTTTC. It is translated as CASSLWTGGRSGANVLTF.